The clone carrying this T cell receptor beta chain has only one observation. Its antigen is still unknown. These data originate in a study of T cells in localized non-small cell lung cancer. Whole-study results and caveats: Maximal T cell clonality occurred in uninvolved adjacent lung, with tumor ranking below it.

The CDR3 consists of 16 residues. Trimming took 2 bases from V and 6 from J, leaving 19 bases between them. Germline-derived CDR1 and CDR2 are GTSNPN and SVGIG (reference sequence). Sequenced by immunoSEQ multiplex PCR; TCRdb stores in-frame clones only, minus some. The sample yields over a thousand clones, around 23% seen once. This chain links TRBV30 with TRBJ1-4, with D unclear. This sample comprised normal lung tissue next to the tumor, obtained before any cancer treatment. This TCR was recovered from a woman aged 35 to 70 with stage I lung adenocarcinoma. Written as DNA, the CDR3 is TGTGCCTGGAGTCGACCAAGGGCCGGTTTAGATGAAAAACTGTTTTTT. It yields the protein CAWSRPRAGLDEKLFF.